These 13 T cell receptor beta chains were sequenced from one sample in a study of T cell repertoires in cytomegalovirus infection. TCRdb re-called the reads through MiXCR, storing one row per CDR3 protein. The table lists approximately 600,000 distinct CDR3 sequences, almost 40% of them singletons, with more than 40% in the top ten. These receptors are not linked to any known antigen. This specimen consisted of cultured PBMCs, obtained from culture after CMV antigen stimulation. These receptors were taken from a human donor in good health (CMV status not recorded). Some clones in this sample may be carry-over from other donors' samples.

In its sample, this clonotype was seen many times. CDR3 sequence reads: CASSLVGSTGELFF. Here the CDR3 DNA reads TGTGCCAGCAGCTTAGTAGGGAGCACCGGGGAGCTGTTTTTT. The genes are TRBV7-2 and TRBJ2-2; D is perhaps TRBD2 (5 bases). There are 14 residues in the CDR3. Germline V lookup: CDR1 SGHTA, CDR2 FQGNSA. The V end was cut by 1 base, the J end by 4 bases, with 7 bases between.

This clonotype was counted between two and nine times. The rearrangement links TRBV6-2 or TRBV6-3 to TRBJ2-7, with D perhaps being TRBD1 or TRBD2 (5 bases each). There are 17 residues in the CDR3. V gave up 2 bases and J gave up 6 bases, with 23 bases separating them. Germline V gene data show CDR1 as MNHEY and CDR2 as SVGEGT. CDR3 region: CASSYQPSGTIGGEQYF. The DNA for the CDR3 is TGTGCCAGCAGTTACCAGCCTTCCGGGACCATAGGAGGCGAGCAGTACTTC.

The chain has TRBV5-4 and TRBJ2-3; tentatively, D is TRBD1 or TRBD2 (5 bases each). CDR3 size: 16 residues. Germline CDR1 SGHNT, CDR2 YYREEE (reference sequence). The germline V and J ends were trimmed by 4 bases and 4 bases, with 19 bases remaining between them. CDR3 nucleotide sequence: TGTGCCAGCAGCCCCGGGGCCAAAGGGGAAGCAGATACGCAGTATTTT. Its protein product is CASSPGAKGEADTQYF.

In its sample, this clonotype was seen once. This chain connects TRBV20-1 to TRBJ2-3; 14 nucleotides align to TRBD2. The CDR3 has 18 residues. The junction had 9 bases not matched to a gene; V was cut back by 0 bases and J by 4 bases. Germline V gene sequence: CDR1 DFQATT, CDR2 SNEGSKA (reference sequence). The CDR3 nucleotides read TGCAGTGCTAGAGAGGTGCCAGGGACTAGCGGGAGACCAGATACGCAGTATTTT. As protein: CSAREVPGTSGRPDTQYF.

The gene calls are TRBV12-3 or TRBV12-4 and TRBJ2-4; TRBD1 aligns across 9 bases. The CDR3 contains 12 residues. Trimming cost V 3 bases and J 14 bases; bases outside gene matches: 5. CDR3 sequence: CASSFGRDREYF. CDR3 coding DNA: TGTGCCAGCAGTTTTGGCCGGGACAGGGAGTACTTC.

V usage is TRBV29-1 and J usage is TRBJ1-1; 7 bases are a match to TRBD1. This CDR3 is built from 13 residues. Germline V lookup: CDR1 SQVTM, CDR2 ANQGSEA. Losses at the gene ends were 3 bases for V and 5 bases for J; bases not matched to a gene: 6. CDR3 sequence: CSVERQGDTEAFF. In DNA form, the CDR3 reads TGCAGCGTTGAGAGGCAGGGGGATACTGAAGCTTTCTTT.

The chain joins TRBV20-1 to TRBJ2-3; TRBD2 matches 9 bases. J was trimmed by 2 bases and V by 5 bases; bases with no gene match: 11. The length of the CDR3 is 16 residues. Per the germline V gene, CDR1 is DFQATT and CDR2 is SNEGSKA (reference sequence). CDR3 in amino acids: CSAPRGASGVTDTQYF. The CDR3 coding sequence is TGCAGTGCTCCCCGAGGGGCTAGCGGGGTCACAGATACGCAGTATTTT.

The CDR3 loop reads CASSAFTETQYF. The CDR3, as DNA: TGTGCCAGCAGCGCTTTCACGGAGACCCAGTACTTC. The chain combines TRBV6-2 or TRBV6-3 with TRBJ2-5, with unresolved D. Trimming cost V 6 bases and J 5 bases, with 10 bases left between them. The CDR3 loop spans 12 amino acids. Germline CDR1 reads MNHEY; CDR2 reads SVGEGT.

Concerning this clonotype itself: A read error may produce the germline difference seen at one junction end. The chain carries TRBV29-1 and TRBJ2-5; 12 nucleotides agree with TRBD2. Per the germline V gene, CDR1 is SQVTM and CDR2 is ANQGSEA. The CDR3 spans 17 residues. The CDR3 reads CSTWRLAGAGIQETQYF. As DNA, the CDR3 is TGTTCCACCTGGAGACTAGCGGGGGCCGGTATTCAAGAGACCCAGTACTTC.

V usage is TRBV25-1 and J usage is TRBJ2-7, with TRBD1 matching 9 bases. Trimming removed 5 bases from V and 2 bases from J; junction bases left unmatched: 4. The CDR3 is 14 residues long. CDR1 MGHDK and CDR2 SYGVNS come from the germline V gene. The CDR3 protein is CASSRTGVPYEQYF. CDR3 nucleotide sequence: TGTGCCAGCAGTAGGACAGGGGTCCCCTACGAGCAGTACTTC.

In DNA form, the CDR3 reads TGTGCCAGCAGTTTGCAGGGGGCTTCTTCACCCCTCCACTTT. It yields the protein CASSLQGASSPLHF. The V and J genes are TRBV12-3 or TRBV12-4 and TRBJ1-6; 8 bases are shared with TRBD1. CDR3 length: 14 amino acids. Trimming at V came to 3 bases and at J to 9 bases, leaving 4 bases not matched to a gene.

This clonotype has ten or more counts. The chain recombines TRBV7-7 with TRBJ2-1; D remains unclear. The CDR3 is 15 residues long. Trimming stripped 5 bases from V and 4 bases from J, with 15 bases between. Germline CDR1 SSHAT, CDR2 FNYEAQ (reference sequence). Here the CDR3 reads CASSPAESPYNEQFF. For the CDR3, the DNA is TGTGCCAGCAGCCCCGCGGAGTCCCCTTACAATGAGCAGTTCTTC.

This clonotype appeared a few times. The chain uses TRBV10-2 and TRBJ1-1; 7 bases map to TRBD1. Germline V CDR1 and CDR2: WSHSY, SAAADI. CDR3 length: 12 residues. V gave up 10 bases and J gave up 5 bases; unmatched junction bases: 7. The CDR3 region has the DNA TGCGCCACCACCGTACAGGGGACTGAAGCTTTCTTT. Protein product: CATTVQGTEAFF.